This T cell receptor beta chain was recorded in a study of T cells in localized non-small cell lung cancer. Findings of the study overall: It remains possible that heterogeneity exists, since only one tumor region was sequenced. Peak T cell clonality was found in uninvolved adjacent lung, exceeding tumor.

As regards this clone: Antigen unknown.

Assay: immunoSEQ multiplex PCR; the TCRdb copy retains only in-frame clones and omits some. Of 50,000 to 65,000 clones listed, roughly 79% are singletons. V was trimmed by 3 bases and J by 3 bases, leaving 5 bases between them. Germline CDR1 reads SGHVS; CDR2 reads FQNEAQ. The CDR3 is 12 residues long. V and J are TRBV7-8 and TRBJ1-2; D unclear. The clonotype comes from a man between 35 and 75 years old with stage II lung adenocarcinoma. The sequenced sample was PBMCs, obtained before any cancer treatment. The CDR3 DNA reads TGTGCCAGCAGCTTTGATGACTATGGCTACACCTTC. Protein sequence: CASSFDDYGYTF.